A selection of T cell receptor beta chains follows, all from one sample in a study of regulatory T cells in long-lasting Graves disease. TCRdb independently ran MiXCR on the multiplex PCR reads; one entry per CDR3 protein. In the table there are hundreds of thousands of distinct CDR3 sequences, more than 15% of which are singletons. The source was peripheral blood mononuclear cells (PBMCs), collected at new diagnosis, from a patient treated with antithyroid drugs. These receptors all come from a female donor with Graves disease. CDR3s include the opening cysteine and the closing phenylalanine or tryptophan. A D gene is named only where the DNA matches it firmly. Some rows have no size entry. The others give once, few or many, or a class for an expanded clone.

D,J,size,V,DNA,CDR3
.,TRBJ2-1,.,TRBV12-3/TRBV12-4,TGTGCCAGCAGTTTAGTCGCTGAGCAGTTCTTC,CASSLVAEQFF
.,TRBJ2-5,few,TRBV7-6,TGTGCCAGCAGCCCCCTGGGTGGGGGAGGCCAGTACTTC,CASSPLGGGGQYF
.,TRBJ2-7,many,TRBV6-5,TGTGCCAGCAGTTACAGCATCCCGGGACAAGCCCGTTCCTACGAGCAGTACTTC,CASSYSIPGQARSYEQYF
.,TRBJ2-2,many,TRBV11-3,TGTGCCAGCAGCTTATACTCAGGGGAATCCGGGGAGCTGTTTTTT,CASSLYSGESGELFF
TRBD2,TRBJ2-5,.,TRBV20-1,TGCAGTACCCCCCCGGGACTAGCGGGGGAGACCCAGTACTTC,CSTPPGLAGETQYF
.,TRBJ1-1,.,TRBV9,TGTGCCAGCAGCGTAGTATCCCAGACTGAAGCTTTCTTT,CASSVVSQTEAFF
.,TRBJ2-2,many,TRBV6-1,TGTGCCACCGGAGGACTAACTTACACCGGGGAGCTGTTTTTT,CATGGLTYTGELFF
.,TRBJ1-1,many,TRBV19,TGTGCCAGTAGTGCCTCACAGAACACTGAAGCTTTCTTT,CASSASQNTEAFF
.,TRBJ2-3,many,TRBV5-1,TGTGCCAGCAGGGGTGACAGGTCCACAGATACGCAGTATTTT,CASRGDRSTDTQYF
TRBD2,TRBJ2-1,many,TRBV2,TGTGCCAGCAGTGGTCTAGCGGGAATAAGCTCCTACAATGAGCAGTTCTTC,CASSGLAGISSYNEQFF
.,TRBJ2-2,.,TRBV28,.,CASSLAGTPGSCFF
.,TRBJ2-3,many,TRBV7-2,TGTGCCAGCAGCCGGGACGGCACAGATACGCAGTATTTT,CASSRDGTDTQYF
.,TRBJ2-7,many,TRBV7-9,TGTGCCAGCAGTCAAGACCCTAGCAGGGATTACGAGCAGTACTTC,CASSQDPSRDYEQYF
TRBD2,TRBJ2-7,many,TRBV2,TGTGCCAGCAGGCCGGGGGGAACTTTTTGGTACTTC,CASRPGGTFWYF
TRBD2,TRBJ2-3,.,TRBV20-1,TGCAGTGCTAGAGGGGGGACTAGCGGCACAGATACGCAGTATTTT,CSARGGTSGTDTQYF